This T cell receptor beta chain derives from a study of graft-versus-host responses after intestinal transplantation. Background on the study: Anti-thymocyte globulin induction, then tacrolimus and steroids for around 3 years, went to all recipients. Findings of the study overall: Recipient bone marrow held GvH clones, some seen earlier in ileum or blood.

Germline CDR1 reads SNHLY; CDR2 reads FYNNEI. Trimming pared 1 base from V and 4 bases from J, leaving 7 bases between. The CDR3 length is 13 residues. For this clone: Its antigen is not identified.

Clones were read by immunoSEQ multiplex PCR, and TCRdb kept only the in-frame ones, dropping some. The profile shows approximately 80,000 clones, about 89% of them singletons. The J gene is TRBJ1-2, the V gene TRBV2; no clear D. Source: unstimulated CD4+ T cells sorted from spleen or lymph node cells, taken before intestinal transplant. The TCR comes from a human donor who received an intestinal transplant. The DNA of the CDR3 is TGTGCCAGCAGTGAAGGGCAGATCTATGGCTACACCTTC. Translating it yields CASSEGQIYGYTF.